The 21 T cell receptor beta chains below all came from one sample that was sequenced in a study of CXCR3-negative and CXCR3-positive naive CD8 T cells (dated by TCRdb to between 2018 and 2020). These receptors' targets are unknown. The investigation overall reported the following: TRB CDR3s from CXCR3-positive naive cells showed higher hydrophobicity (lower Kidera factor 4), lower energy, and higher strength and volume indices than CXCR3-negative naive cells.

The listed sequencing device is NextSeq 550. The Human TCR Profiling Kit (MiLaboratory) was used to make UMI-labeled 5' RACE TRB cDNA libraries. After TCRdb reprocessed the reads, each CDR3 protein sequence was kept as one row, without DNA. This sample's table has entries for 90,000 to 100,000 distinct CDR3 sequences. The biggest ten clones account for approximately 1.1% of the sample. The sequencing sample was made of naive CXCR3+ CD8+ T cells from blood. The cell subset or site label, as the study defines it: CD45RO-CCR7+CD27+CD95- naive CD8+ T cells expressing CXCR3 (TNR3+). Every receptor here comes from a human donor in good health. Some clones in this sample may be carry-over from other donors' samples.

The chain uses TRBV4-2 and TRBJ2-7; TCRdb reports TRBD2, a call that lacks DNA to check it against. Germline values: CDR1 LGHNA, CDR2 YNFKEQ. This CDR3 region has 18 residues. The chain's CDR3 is CASSQVWRGTSGGSEQYF.

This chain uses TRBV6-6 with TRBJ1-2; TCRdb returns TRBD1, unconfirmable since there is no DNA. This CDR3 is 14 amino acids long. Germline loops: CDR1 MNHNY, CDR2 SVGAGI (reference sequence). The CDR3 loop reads CASSYVQGIVGYTF.

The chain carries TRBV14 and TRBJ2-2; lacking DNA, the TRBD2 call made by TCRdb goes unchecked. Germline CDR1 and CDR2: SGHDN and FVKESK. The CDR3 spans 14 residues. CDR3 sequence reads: CASSLWPNTGELFF.

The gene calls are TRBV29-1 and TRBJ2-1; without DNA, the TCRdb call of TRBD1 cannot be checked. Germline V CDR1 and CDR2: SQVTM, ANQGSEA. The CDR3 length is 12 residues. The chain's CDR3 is CSVARRRYEQFF.

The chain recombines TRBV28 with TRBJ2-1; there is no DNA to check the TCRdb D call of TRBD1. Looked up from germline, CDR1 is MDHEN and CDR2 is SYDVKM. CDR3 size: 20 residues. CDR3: CASSYLGILVKDSLYNEQFF.

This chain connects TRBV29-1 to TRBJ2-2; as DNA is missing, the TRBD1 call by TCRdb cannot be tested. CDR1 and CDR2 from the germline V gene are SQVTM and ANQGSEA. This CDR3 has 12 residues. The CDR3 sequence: CSVTPGAGELFF.

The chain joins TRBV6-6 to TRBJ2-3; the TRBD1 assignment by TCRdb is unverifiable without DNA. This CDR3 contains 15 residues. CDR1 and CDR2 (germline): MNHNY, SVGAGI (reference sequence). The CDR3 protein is CASSQAGAGVDTQYF.

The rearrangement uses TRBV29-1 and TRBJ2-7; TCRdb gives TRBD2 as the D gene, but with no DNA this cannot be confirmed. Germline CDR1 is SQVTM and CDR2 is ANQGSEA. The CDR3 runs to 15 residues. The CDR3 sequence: CSVDGLAGGSYEQYF.

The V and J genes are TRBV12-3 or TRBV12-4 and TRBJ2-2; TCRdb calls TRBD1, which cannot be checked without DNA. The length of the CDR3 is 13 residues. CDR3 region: CASSSGHTGELFF.

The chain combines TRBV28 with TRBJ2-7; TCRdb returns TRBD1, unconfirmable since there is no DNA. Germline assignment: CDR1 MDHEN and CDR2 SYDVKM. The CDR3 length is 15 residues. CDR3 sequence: CASSPRGSKAYEQYF. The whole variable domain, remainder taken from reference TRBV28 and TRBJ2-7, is DVKVTQSSRYLVKRTGEKVFLECVQDMDHENMFWYRQDPGLGLRLIYFSYDVKMKEKGDIPEGYSVSREKKERFSLILESASTNQTSMYLCASSPRGSKAYEQYFGPGTRLTVT.

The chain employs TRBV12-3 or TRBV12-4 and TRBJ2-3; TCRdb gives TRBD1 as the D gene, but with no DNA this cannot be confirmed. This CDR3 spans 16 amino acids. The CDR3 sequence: CASSTYRQVGSDTQYF.

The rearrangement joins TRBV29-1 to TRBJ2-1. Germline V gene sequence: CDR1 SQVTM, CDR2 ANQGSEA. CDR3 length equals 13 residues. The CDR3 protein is CSVAPGSYNEQFF.

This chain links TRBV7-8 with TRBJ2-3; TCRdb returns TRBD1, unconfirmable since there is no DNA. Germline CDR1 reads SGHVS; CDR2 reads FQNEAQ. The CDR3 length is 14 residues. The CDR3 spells CASSFRKGADTQYF.

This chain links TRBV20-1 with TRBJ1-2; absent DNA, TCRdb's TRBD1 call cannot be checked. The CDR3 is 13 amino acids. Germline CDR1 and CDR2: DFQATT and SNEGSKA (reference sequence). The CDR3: CSARLRQGYGYTF.

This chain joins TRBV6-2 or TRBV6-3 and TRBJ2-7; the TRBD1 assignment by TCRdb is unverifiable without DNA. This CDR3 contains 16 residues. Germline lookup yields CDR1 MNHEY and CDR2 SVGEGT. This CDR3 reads CASSLTVLRDLGEQYF.

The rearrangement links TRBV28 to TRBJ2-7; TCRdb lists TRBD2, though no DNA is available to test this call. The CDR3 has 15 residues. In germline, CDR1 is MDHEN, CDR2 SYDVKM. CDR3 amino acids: CASSLSGGASYEQYF. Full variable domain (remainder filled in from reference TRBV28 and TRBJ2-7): DVKVTQSSRYLVKRTGEKVFLECVQDMDHENMFWYRQDPGLGLRLIYFSYDVKMKEKGDIPEGYSVSREKKERFSLILESASTNQTSMYLCASSLSGGASYEQYFGPGTRLTVT.

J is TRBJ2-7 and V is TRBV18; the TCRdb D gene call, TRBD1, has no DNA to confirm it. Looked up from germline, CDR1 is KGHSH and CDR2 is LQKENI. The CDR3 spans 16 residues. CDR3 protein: CASSGGTGGAVYEQYF.

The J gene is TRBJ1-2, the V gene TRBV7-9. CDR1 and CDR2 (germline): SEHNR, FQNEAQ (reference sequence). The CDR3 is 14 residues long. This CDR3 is CASSLWEAHYGYTF. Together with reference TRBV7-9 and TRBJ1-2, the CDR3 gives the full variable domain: DTGVSQNPRHKITKRGQNVTFRCDPISEHNRLYWYRQTLGQGPEFLTYFQNEAQLEKSRLLSDRFSAERPKGSFSTLEIQRTEQGDSAMYLCASSLWEAHYGYTFGSGTRLTVV.

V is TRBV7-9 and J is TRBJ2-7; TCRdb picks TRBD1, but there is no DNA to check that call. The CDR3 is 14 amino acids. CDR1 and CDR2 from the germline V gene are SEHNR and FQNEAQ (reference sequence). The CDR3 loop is CASSSDRGTYEQYF.

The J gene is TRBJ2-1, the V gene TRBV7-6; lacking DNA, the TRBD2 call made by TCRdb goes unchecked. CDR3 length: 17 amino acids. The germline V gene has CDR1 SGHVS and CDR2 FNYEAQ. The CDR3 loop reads CASSLDPSGGPQNEQFF.

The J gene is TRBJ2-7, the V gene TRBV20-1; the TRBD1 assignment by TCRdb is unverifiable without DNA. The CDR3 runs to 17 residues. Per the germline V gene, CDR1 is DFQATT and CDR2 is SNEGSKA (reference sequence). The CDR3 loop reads CSASRGHGGVSSYEQYF.